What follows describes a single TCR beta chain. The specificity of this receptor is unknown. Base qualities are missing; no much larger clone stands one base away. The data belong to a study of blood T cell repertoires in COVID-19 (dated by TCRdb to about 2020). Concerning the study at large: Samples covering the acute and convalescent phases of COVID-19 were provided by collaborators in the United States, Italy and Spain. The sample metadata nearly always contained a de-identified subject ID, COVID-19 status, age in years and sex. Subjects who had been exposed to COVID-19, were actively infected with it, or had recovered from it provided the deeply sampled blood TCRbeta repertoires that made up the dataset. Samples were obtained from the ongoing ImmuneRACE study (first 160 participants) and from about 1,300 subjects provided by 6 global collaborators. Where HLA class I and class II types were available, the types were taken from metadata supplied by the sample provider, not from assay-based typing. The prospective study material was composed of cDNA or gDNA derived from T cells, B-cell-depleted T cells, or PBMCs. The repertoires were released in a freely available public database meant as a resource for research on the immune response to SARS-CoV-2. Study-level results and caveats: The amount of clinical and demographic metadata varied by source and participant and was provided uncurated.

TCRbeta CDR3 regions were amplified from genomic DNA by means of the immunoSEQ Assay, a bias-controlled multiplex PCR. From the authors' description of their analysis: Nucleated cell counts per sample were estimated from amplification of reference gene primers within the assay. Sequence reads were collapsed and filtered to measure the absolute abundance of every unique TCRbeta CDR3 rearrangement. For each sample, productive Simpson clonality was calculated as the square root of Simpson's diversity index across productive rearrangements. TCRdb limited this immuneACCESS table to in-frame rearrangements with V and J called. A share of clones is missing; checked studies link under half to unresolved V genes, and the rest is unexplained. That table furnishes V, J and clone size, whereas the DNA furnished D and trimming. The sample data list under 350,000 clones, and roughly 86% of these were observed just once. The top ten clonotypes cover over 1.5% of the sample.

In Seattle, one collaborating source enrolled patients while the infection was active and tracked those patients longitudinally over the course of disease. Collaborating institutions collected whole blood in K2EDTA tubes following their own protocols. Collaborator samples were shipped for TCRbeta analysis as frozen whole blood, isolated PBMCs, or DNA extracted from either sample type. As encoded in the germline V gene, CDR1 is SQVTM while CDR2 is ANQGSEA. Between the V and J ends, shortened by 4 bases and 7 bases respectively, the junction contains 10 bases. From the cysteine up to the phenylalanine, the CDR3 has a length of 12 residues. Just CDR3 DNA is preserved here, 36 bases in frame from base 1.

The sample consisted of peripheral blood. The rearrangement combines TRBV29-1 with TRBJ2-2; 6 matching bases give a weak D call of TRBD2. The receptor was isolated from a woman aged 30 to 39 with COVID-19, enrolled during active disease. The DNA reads TGCAGCGTTGGGCCCGGGAGCGGGGAGCTGTTTTTT. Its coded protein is CSVGPGSGELFF.